The present T cell receptor beta chain was sequenced within a study of T cells in Graves' hyperthyroidism and ophthalmopathy. Amplification of TCR beta CDR3 regions was performed using RNA transcripts as template. A first-round RT-PCR of the TCR CDR3 used the HTBI primer set. TCRdb re-derived calls from the multiplex PCR reads in MiXCR, one entry per CDR3 protein. Among some 490,000 distinct CDR3 sequences listed, 22% were seen once. Among ophthalmopathy patients, the Clinical Activity Score reached at least 3, the NOSPECS grade reached at least 4, and duration remained under 3 months. Uncontrolled infection, other autoimmune disease, pregnancy or lactation barred patients from enrollment. Comment on this clonotype: Its antigen is undetermined.

Points from the study as a whole: Progression to ophthalmopathy was predicted a median of roughly 6.8 months early. Researchers found most expanded thyroid clonotypes above 0.001 in blood as well.

Sample: blood. The TCR comes from a woman in her seventies with Graves' ophthalmopathy.

The CDR3 reads CAWRFGSGNTIYF. The CDR3 DNA is TGTGCCTGGAGATTCGGCTCTGGAAACACCATATATTTT. The chain joins TRBV30 to TRBJ1-3; D gene ambiguous. The CDR3 consists of 13 residues. Germline V gene sequence: CDR1 GTSNPN, CDR2 SVGIG (reference sequence). Between the trimmed V and J ends, which lost 3 bases and 0 bases, there was a span of 6 bases.